This T cell receptor beta chain was documented in a study of CD4+ T cells in melanoma. Study observations and caveats: A reported correlation linked neoantigen-specific CD4+ T cells to CD8+, macrophage and B cell function. Neoantigen-specific CD4+ T cells in melanoma reportedly had diverse differentiation states.

The CDR3 is 14 amino acids. Germline CDR1 and CDR2: SGHAT and FQNNGV. Trimming removed 5 bases from V and 1 base from J, with 9 bases in between. A remark on this clone: Its antigen is unidentified.

Produced via immunoSEQ multiplex PCR; TCRdb's table is partial and in-frame only. The data show 15,000 to 20,000 clones, 83% seen once. This TCR was recovered from a human donor with melanoma. The rearrangement links TRBV11-2 to TRBJ1-5; D is ambiguous. Material for sequencing was cells from a culture (not recorded whether cultured in vitro). CDR3 region: CASSLVGSNQPQHF. CDR3 DNA: TGTGCCAGCAGCCTGGTGGGGAGCAATCAGCCCCAGCATTTT.